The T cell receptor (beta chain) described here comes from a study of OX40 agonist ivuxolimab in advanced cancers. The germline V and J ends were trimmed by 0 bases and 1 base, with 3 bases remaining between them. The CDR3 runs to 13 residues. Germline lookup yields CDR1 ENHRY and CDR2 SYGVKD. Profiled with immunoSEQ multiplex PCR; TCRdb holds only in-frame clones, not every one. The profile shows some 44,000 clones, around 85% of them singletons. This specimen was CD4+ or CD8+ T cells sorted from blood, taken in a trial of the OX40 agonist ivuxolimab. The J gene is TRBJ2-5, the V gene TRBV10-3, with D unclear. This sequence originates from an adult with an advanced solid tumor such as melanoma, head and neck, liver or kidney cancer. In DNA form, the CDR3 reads TGTGCCATCAGTGAGTCTAGCCAAGAGACCCAGTACTTC. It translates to CAISESSQETQYF.